These 30 T cell receptor beta chains came from one sample sequenced in a study of OX40 agonist ivuxolimab in advanced cancers. Some clones are missing from TCRdb's copy, which holds only in-frame ones; the method was immunoSEQ multiplex PCR. The sample contains around 60,000 clones, approximately 88% of which appear only once. The specimen comprised CD4+ or CD8+ T cells sorted from blood, sampled in a trial of the OX40 agonist ivuxolimab. The source is an adult with an advanced solid tumor such as melanoma, head and neck, liver or kidney cancer.

This chain links TRBV11-3 with TRBJ2-2; 10 nucleotides agree with TRBD2. The CDR3 covers 15 residues. Losses at the gene ends were 2 bases for V and 7 bases for J; bases not matched to a gene: 4. Looked up from germline, CDR1 is SGHNT and CDR2 is YENEEA. DNA of the CDR3: TGTGCCAGCAGCTTATTGGCTAGCGGGAGCGGGGAGCTGTTTTTT. It is translated as CASSLLASGSGELFF.

This chain links TRBV5-1 with TRBJ2-7, with D hard to call. The V end was cut by 3 bases, the J end by 4 bases, with 8 bases between. The CDR3 loop spans 12 amino acids. CDR1 SGHRS and CDR2 YFSETQ come from the germline V gene. The CDR3 DNA reads TGCGCCAGCAGCTATCATTGGTACGAGCAGTACTTC. Protein: CASSYHWYEQYF.

This clone was found a few times. Other DNA sequences in this sample translate to the same CDR3. The rearrangement links TRBV19 to TRBJ1-3, with D maybe TRBD1 (5 bases). Germline-derived CDR1 and CDR2 are LNHDA and SQIVND (reference sequence). The CDR3 is made up of 15 amino acids. The V end lost 3 bases, the J end lost 0 bases, and 9 bases lay between the germline ends. The CDR3 DNA reads TGTGCCAGTAGTATTGGGGCCGGCTCTGGAAACACCATATATTTT. Translation gives CASSIGAGSGNTIYF.

The V gene is TRBV5-4, the J gene TRBJ1-1, with 8 bases fitting TRBD1. CDR1 and CDR2 from the germline V gene are SGHNT and YYREEE (reference sequence). This CDR3 is built from 12 residues. After removal of 0 bases from V and 10 bases from J, the junction contained 2 bases not matched to a gene. DNA of the CDR3: TGTGCCAGCAGCTTGGGACAGGGGAGAGCTTTCTTT. Translating it yields CASSLGQGRAFF.

This clone has a handful of counts. The chain employs TRBV28 and TRBJ2-5; TRBD2 matches 8 bases. V trimming: 1 base; J trimming: 6 bases; junction bases outside the gene matches: 10. Germline loops: CDR1 MDHEN, CDR2 SYDVKM. The CDR3 length is 16 residues. The CDR3 spells CASSLSLTSERKTQYF. The CDR3 region has the DNA TGTGCCAGCAGTTTATCGTTGACTAGCGAACGTAAGACCCAGTACTTC. Full variable domain (outside the CDR3, taken from reference TRBV28 and TRBJ2-5): DVKVTQSSRYLVKRTGEKVFLECVQDMDHENMFWYRQDPGLGLRLIYFSYDVKMKEKGDIPEGYSVSREKKERFSLILESASTNQTSMYLCASSLSLTSERKTQYFGPGTRLLVL.

This clone appeared a few times. The CDR3 sequence is CAWTKTGFQTGNQPQHF. The CDR3 coding sequence is TGTGCCTGGACCAAAACGGGATTCCAAACGGGCAATCAGCCCCAGCATTTT. The V gene is TRBV30, the J gene TRBJ1-5; no firm D call. This CDR3 is built from 17 residues. Germline V lookup: CDR1 GTSNPN, CDR2 SVGIG (reference sequence). V lost 4 bases, J lost 2 bases, and 21 bases lay in between.

The sample holds one count of this clone. The CDR3 DNA follows: TGTGCCAGCAGCCAAGTAGACAGGACCTACGAGCAGTACTTC. This sequence encodes CASSQVDRTYEQYF. This chain joins TRBV14 and TRBJ2-7, with D maybe TRBD1 (6 bases). Germline lookup yields CDR1 SGHDN and CDR2 FVKESK. Trimming left V 1 base short and J 2 bases short, with 9 bases between. There are 14 residues in the CDR3.

The V call is TRBV15, the J call TRBJ1-1; the D gene is possibly TRBD1 (5 bases). This CDR3 has 15 amino acids. V was cut by 2 bases and J by 5 bases, with 15 bases left in between. Germline CDR1 LNHNV, CDR2 YYDKDF (reference sequence). CDR3 bases: TGTGCCACCAGCAGATCAGTGGGGGAGGGGACTGAAGCTTTCTTT. Protein product: CATSRSVGEGTEAFF.

The chain employs TRBV6-5 and TRBJ1-2; perhaps TRBD1 as D (6 bases). Trimming cost V 0 bases and J 4 bases, with 15 bases left between them. The CDR3 sequence is 16 residues long. Germline CDR1 reads MNHEY; CDR2 reads SVGAGI. Here the CDR3 DNA reads TGTGCCAGCAGTTACTCGTTCAGGGGCGCGAGCTATGGCTACACCTTC. Translated, it gives CASSYSFRGASYGYTF.

In this sample, this clone turned up once. The chain links TRBV7-9 to TRBJ1-4; D unclear. V was clipped by 3 bases and J by 2 bases, with 4 bases between them. CDR1 and CDR2 from the germline V gene are SEHNR and FQNEAQ (reference sequence). The CDR3 totals 13 residues. CDR3 amino acids: CASSLGTNEKLFF. CDR3 DNA sequence: TGTGCCAGCAGCTTGGGGACTAATGAAAAACTGTTTTTT.

This clone was detected once. The V call is TRBV6-1, the J call TRBJ1-2; D gene ambiguous. Germline V gene sequence: CDR1 MNHNS, CDR2 SASEGT. Trimming stripped 0 bases from V and 9 bases from J, with 8 bases between. The CDR3 has 12 residues. The CDR3 bases are TGTGCCAGCAGTGAAGCCCGAGTGAGCTACACCTTC. Protein product: CASSEARVSYTF.

The chain has TRBV19 and TRBJ1-5, with D possibly matching TRBD1 (6 bases). V was trimmed by 4 bases and J by 3 bases, leaving 16 bases between them. This CDR3 has 16 residues. Germline CDR1 LNHDA, CDR2 SQIVND (reference sequence). CDR3 region: CASSTRTVGFNQPQHF. For the CDR3, the DNA is TGTGCCAGTAGTACGCGGACAGTTGGTTTCAATCAGCCCCAGCATTTT.

The rearrangement joins TRBV5-4 to TRBJ1-2, with TRBD1 identical over 9 bases. The germline V gene encodes CDR1 SGHNT and CDR2 YYREEE (reference sequence). With V trimmed by 4 bases and J by 6 bases, 13 bases remained unmatched. The CDR3 consists of 16 residues. The CDR3 bases are TGTGCCAGCAGCACGAGCCTGGGACAGGGAGGACATGGCTACACCTTC. It yields the protein CASSTSLGQGGHGYTF. Looking up the rest from reference TRBV5-4 and TRBJ1-2 gives the full variable domain: ETGVTQSPTHLIKTRGQQVTLRCSSQSGHNTVSWYQQALGQGPQFIFQYYREEENGRGNFPPRFSGLQFPNYSSELNVNALELDDSALYLCASSTSLGQGGHGYTFGSGTRLTVV.

The chain links TRBV13 to TRBJ1-2; D remains unclear. The CDR3 spans 18 residues. Trimming shortened V by 0 bases and J by 5 bases, and 22 bases separated the two germline ends. Germline V gene sequence: CDR1 PRHDT, CDR2 FYEKMQ (reference sequence). The chain's CDR3 is CASSLGGFLRTVTYGYTF. For the CDR3, the DNA is TGTGCCAGCAGCTTAGGGGGTTTCCTGCGGACGGTAACATATGGCTACACCTTC. Supplemented by reference TRBV13 and TRBJ1-2, the full variable domain reads AAGVIQSPRHLIKEKRETATLKCYPIPRHDTVYWYQQGPGQDPQFLISFYEKMQSDKGSIPDRFSAQQFSDYHSELNMSSLELGDSALYFCASSLGGFLRTVTYGYTFGSGTRLTVV.

The chain combines TRBV19 with TRBJ2-2; tentatively, D is TRBD1 (6 bases). The CDR3 totals 16 residues. Germline V lookup: CDR1 LNHDA, CDR2 SQIVND (reference sequence). V was shortened by 1 base and J by 0 bases, with 9 bases between the two germline ends. CDR3 DNA sequence: TGTGCCAGTAGTATAGTAGGGGGAACGAACACCGGGGAGCTGTTTTTT. This translates into CASSIVGGTNTGELFF. Complete variable domain (other parts from reference TRBV19 and TRBJ2-2): DGGITQSPKYLFRKEGQNVTLSCEQNLNHDAMYWYRQDPGQGLRLIYYSQIVNDFQKGDIAEGYSVSREKKESFPLTVTSAQKNPTAFYLCASSIVGGTNTGELFFGEGSRLTVL.

The J gene is TRBJ2-7, the V gene TRBV21-1; the table's D call TRBD1 went unverified against the DNA. TRBV21-1 is described as a pseudogene. CDR3 length: 14 residues. The CDR3 nucleotides are TGTGCCAGCAGCATAAGCCAGGGACAGGGGATAGAGTACTTC. It encodes CASSISQGQGIEYF.

The chain carries TRBV15 and TRBJ1-3; weak D call: TRBD1 (6 bases). The CDR3 length is 14 residues. V was trimmed by 1 base and J by 4 bases, leaving 8 bases between them. Germline V gene data show CDR1 as LNHNV and CDR2 as YYDKDF (reference sequence). CDR3 nucleotides: TGTGCCACCAGCAGAGGGACAGTGGGAAACACCATATATTTT. Protein: CATSRGTVGNTIYF.

The chain has TRBV6-6 and TRBJ2-1; weak D call: TRBD1 (6 bases). Germline-derived CDR1 and CDR2 are MNHNY and SVGAGI (reference sequence). Deletions cut 2 bases from V and 6 bases from J, with 8 bases between. The CDR3 runs 13 residues. Here the CDR3 reads CASSYRGGNEQFF. CDR3 nucleotide sequence: TGTGCCAGCAGTTACCGAGGGGGCAATGAGCAGTTCTTC.

This rearrangement joins TRBV30 to TRBJ2-3; D is unclear. Trimming removed 1 base at V and 2 bases at J, with 13 bases between. The CDR3 extends over 15 amino acids. Germline V gives CDR1 GTSNPN, CDR2 SVGIG (reference sequence). CDR3 nucleotides: TGTGCCTGGAGTGAGTGGCAGGCCACCACAGATACGCAGTATTTT. Translation: CAWSEWQATTDTQYF. The entire variable domain, with the rest obtained from reference TRBV30 and TRBJ2-3, is as follows: SQTIHQWPATLVQPVGSPLSLECTVEGTSNPNLYWYRQAAGRGLQLLFYSVGIGQISSEVPQNLSASRPQDRQFILSSKKLLLSDSGFYLCAWSEWQATTDTQYFGPGTRLTVL.

In regard to this clone: At one end, the junction sequence differs from germline, possibly due to a read error. This chain joins TRBV19 and TRBJ2-2, with 7 bases identical to TRBD2. This CDR3 comprises 15 residues. Germline values: CDR1 LNHDA, CDR2 SQIVND (reference sequence). For the CDR3, the DNA is TGTGCCACCGGGACTACCCTTTACAACAGCGGGGAGCTGTTTTTT. Its translation: CATGTTLYNSGELFF.

This rearrangement joins TRBV2 to TRBJ1-5; no definite D call. Trimming removed 1 base from V and 0 bases from J, with 13 bases in between. The CDR3 consists of 17 residues. Per germline, CDR1 SNHLY and CDR2 FYNNEI. As DNA, the CDR3 is TGTGCCAGCAGTGAAGGGGGTGGATACCTTAGCAATCAGCCCCAGCATTTT. This encodes CASSEGGGYLSNQPQHF.

The chain has TRBV5-1 and TRBJ2-7; TRBD1 aligns across 10 bases. Per the germline V gene, CDR1 is SGHRS and CDR2 is YFSETQ. The J segment lost 3 bases and the V segment lost 5 bases, leaving 8 bases of the junction unmatched. There are 15 residues in the CDR3. The CDR3 DNA reads TGCGCCAGCAGGCATGACAGGGGGCAAGACTACGAGCAGTACTTC. Translating it yields CASRHDRGQDYEQYF.

This chain links TRBV5-4 with TRBJ2-2; TRBD2 agrees at 7 bases. Germline V gives CDR1 SGHNT, CDR2 YYREEE (reference sequence). CDR3 length equals 13 residues. Trimming removed 4 bases from V and 6 bases from J; junction bases left unmatched: 3. CDR3 residues: CASSTGLAGELFF. The CDR3 region has the DNA TGTGCCAGCAGCACAGGACTAGCCGGGGAGCTGTTTTTT.

V usage is TRBV7-9 and J usage is TRBJ1-1; a possible D gene is TRBD1 (5 bases). Trimming removed 1 base from V and 5 bases from J, with 8 bases in between. Germline V gene lookup returns CDR1 SEHNR and CDR2 FQNEAQ (reference sequence). The length of the CDR3 is 13 residues. CDR3 sequence: CASSLVQGTEAFF. Here the CDR3 DNA reads TGTGCCAGCAGCTTAGTTCAGGGAACTGAAGCTTTCTTT.

The J gene is TRBJ2-1, the V gene TRBV6-5; 9 bases are a match to TRBD1. This CDR3 is 13 amino acids long. Germline values: CDR1 MNHEY, CDR2 SVGAGI. V shed 6 bases and J 6 bases; nucleotides not matched to a gene: 3. The CDR3 sequence is CASSRTGANEQFF. The CDR3 region has the DNA TGTGCCAGCAGCCGGACAGGGGCCAATGAGCAGTTCTTC.

The chain is built from TRBV6-5 and TRBJ2-5; the D call may be TRBD1 or TRBD2 (5 bases each). The CDR3 is made up of 15 amino acids. Germline assignment: CDR1 MNHEY and CDR2 SVGAGI. Deletions cut 0 bases from V and 0 bases from J, with 8 bases between. CDR3 sequence (DNA): TGTGCCAGCAGTTACTCGGGGCGGGACCAAGAGACCCAGTACTTC. It translates to CASSYSGRDQETQYF.

The chain couples TRBV6-1 to TRBJ1-1; D possibly corresponds to TRBD1 (5 bases). The CDR3 has 14 amino acids. Germline lookup yields CDR1 MNHNS and CDR2 SASEGT. Trimming shortened V by 4 bases and J by 4 bases, and 13 bases separated the two germline ends. As DNA, the CDR3 is TGTGCCAGCAGTGGTCCGGGACGTCTCACTGAAGCTTTCTTT. Its protein is CASSGPGRLTEAFF.

The V and J genes are TRBV10-3 and TRBJ2-3; D ambiguous. Trimming took 6 bases from V and 3 from J, leaving 4 bases between them. The germline V gene has CDR1 ENHRY and CDR2 SYGVKD. The CDR3 has 11 amino acids. This CDR3 reads CAIRGTDTQYF. DNA for the CDR3: TGTGCCATCAGGGGGACAGATACGCAGTATTTT.

This chain connects TRBV10-2 to TRBJ1-5; no firm D call. This CDR3 has 11 residues. CDR1 and CDR2 (germline): WSHSY, SAAADI. Trimming removed 4 bases at V and 10 bases at J, with 8 bases between. CDR3 sequence (DNA): TGCGCCAGCAGTGCGATCCAACCCCAGCATTTT. Amino acid sequence: CASSAIQPQHF.

This chain connects TRBV7-6 to TRBJ2-5, with 8 bases lining up with TRBD1. Trimming cost V 4 bases and J 4 bases; bases outside gene matches: 11. The CDR3 has 16 amino acids. The germline V gene encodes CDR1 SGHVS and CDR2 FNYEAQ. DNA for the CDR3: TGTGCCAGCAGCTCAATCCCAGGGGGCATCGGAGAGACCCAGTACTTC. Protein product: CASSSIPGGIGETQYF.